The subject of this entry is one T cell receptor beta chain. This clonotype is a singleton in its sample. What this receptor recognizes is not known. One base away there is no much larger clone; base qualities are not given. One read alone is a weak basis. These data belong to a study of human T cells and chemical hapten exposure (dated by TCRdb to the early 2020s). In the study overall: For sensitization, 2% DPC in acetone was applied to an approximately 2 cm by approximately 2 cm area of upper inner arm skin. Blood samples were taken from patients before sensitization (week 0) and then at 2, 6 and about 24 weeks after DPC sensitization. Patch testing was performed on the upper back with Finn chambers containing 0.01% DPC, and the patch tests were scored after 6 days according to International Contact Dermatitis Research Group standards. Patients additionally received weekly therapeutic DPC doses to the scalp throughout the roughly 25-week study period. Libraries were combined into a pool for sequencing, and differences in TCR yield between samples came mainly from small differences in library volumes within the pool. Peripheral blood TCR repertoire changes were tracked in vivo in alopecia patients during primary and secondary sensitization to the hapten diphenylcyclopropenone (DPC). The patient cohort, mostly female, included alopecia areata with under or over 50% scalp involvement, alopecia totalis and alopecia universalis. Blood for TCR sequencing was provided by twenty-nine alopecia patients at one to four time points (pre-sensitization, 2, 6 and 24 weeks). Summary of the overall study and its limitations: Patch test score correlated positively with the number of PT1 expanded TCRs, reaching significance at thresholds 8, 16 and 32 but not at 4. DPC sensitization did not change the number of TCRs with a frequency above 1 in 1000, and there was no evidence of changes in global repertoire structure. After repeated subsampling, changes were observed in the strength of the expansion versus patch-test correlation and in the threshold at which the correlation became significant. Expanded TCRs formed significantly more large CDR3 similarity clusters than pre-sensitization or healthy control sets, consistent with antigen-driven responses. All patients had alopecia, a presumed autoimmune disease, so their immune response might differ from that of healthy individuals.

The method behind the library was RACE. TCRdb lists the instrument as NextSeq 500. Library preparation attached unique molecular identifiers to individual cDNA molecules for quantitative, reproducible TCR counting. For every blood RNA sample, sequencing covered both the TCR alpha and TCR beta chains. In the authors' own workflow: Samples had a median of roughly 99,000 TCRs, with a range from about 20,000 to 690,600. The Decombinator software suite was used to annotate V, J and CDR3 in the TCR reads. To make PS versus PT1 abundance plots, every sample was subsampled to the same number of TCRs (28,000). Expanded TCRs were defined as absent before sensitization and observed at least eight times at the 2-week time point. Clones were called with MiXCR by TCRdb after fastp trimmed the public reads at Q25, and only in-frame beta chains were retained. Each entry is one CDR3 protein sequence, shown with its most common DNA and genes. TCRdb assigned the V and J calls; the authors' analysis was not used. Within this sample are some 120,000 distinct CDR3 sequences, with about 12% of them counted one time only. The ten top clones hold around 1.5% of the sample.

What the time point label conveys for this sample: patch test 1, 2 weeks after DPC sensitization. Per the publication, the treatment or condition label means: therapeutic diphenylcyclopropenone sensitization with weekly scalp DPC. Blood at each patch-test visit was drawn before the patch test was applied. To be eligible, patients had to be aged 18 to 70, diagnosed with alopecia and judged suitable for DPC therapy, while pregnant patients were excluded. Total RNA was extracted from unfractionated whole blood that had been collected in Tempus Blood RNA tubes. Deletion took 2 bases off V and 2 bases off J, with a span of 7 bases between the germline ends. CDR1 and CDR2, per the germline V gene, are MDHEN and SYDVKM. Counted from cysteine to phenylalanine, this CDR3 has 13 amino acids. Just CDR3 DNA is preserved here, 39 bases in frame from base 1.

This chain joins TRBV28 to TRBJ2-7, with an unclear D gene assignment. The origin of this receptor is a woman aged 45-60 years with alopecia areata. Some clones in this sample may be carry-over from other donors' samples. The specimen comprised whole blood, sampled in connection with sensitization to the hapten diphenylcyclopropenone (DPC). The DNA reads as follows: TGTGCCAGCAGTTTAAGTACCCCCTACGAGCAGTACTTC. This codes for CASSLSTPYEQYF.